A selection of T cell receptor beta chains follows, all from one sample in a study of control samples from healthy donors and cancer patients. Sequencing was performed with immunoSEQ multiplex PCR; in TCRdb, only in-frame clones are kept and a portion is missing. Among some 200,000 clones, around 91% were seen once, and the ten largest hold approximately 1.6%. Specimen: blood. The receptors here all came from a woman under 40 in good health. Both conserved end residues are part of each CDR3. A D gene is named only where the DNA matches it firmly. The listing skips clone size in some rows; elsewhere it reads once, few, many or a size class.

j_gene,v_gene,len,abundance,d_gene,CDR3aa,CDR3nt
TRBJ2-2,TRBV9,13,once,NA,CASSPRQTGELFF,TGTGCCAGCAGCCCCCGACAGACCGGGGAGCTGTTTTTT
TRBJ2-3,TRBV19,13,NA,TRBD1,CATRTGTTDTQYF,TGTGCCACCCGGACAGGGACCACAGATACGCAGTATTTT
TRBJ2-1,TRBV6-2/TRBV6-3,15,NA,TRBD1,CASSPGTGRYNEQFF,TGTGCCAGCAGTCCCGGGACAGGGAGATACAATGAGCAGTTCTTC
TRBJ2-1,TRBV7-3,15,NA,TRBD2,CASSLRPSGKNEQFF,TGTGCCAGCAGCTTAAGGCCTAGCGGGAAGAATGAGCAGTTCTTC
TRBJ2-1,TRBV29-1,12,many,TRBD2,CSVGGVSNEQFF,TGCAGCGTGGGAGGGGTAAGCAATGAGCAGTTCTTC
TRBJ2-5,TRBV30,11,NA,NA,CAWSVYETQYF,TGTGCCTGGAGTGTCTACGAGACCCAGTACTTC
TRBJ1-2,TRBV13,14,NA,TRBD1,CASSLGDRGRGYTF,TGTGCCAGCAGCTTAGGGGACAGGGGGCGCGGCTACACCTTC
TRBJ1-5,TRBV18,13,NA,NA,CASSPQGDQPQHF,TGTGCCAGCTCACCACAGGGCGATCAGCCCCAGCATTTT
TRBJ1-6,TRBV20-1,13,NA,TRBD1,CSASRDRASPLHF,TGCAGTGCTAGTAGGGACAGGGCTTCACCCCTCCACTTT
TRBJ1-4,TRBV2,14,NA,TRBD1,CASSRQGAVEKLFF,TGTGCCAGCAGTAGACAGGGGGCGGTTGAAAAACTGTTTTTT
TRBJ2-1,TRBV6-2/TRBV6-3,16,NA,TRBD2,CASSYLAGGPYNEQFF,TGTGCCAGCAGTTACTTAGCGGGAGGGCCCTACAATGAGCAGTTCTTC
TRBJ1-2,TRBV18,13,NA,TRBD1,CASSPRTGYGYTF,TGTGCCAGCTCACCACGGACAGGCTATGGCTACACCTTC
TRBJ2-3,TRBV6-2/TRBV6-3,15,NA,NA,CASSYGGTSTDTQYF,TGTGCCAGCAGTTACGGTGGGACTAGCACAGATACGCAGTATTTT
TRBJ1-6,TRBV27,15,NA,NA,CASRLQASYNSPLHF,TGTGCCAGCAGACTACAGGCCTCCTATAATTCACCCCTCCACTTT
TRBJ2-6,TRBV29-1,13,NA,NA,CSVDGAGANVLTF,TGCAGCGTTGATGGGGCCGGGGCCAACGTCCTGACTTTC
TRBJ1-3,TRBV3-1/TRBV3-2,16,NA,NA,CASSRSYGTSGNTIYF,TGTGCCAGCAGCAGAAGCTACGGGACATCTGGAAACACCATATATTTT
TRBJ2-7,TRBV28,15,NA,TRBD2,CASSELSGSIYEQYF,TGTGCCAGCAGTGAACTCAGCGGGAGTATCTACGAGCAGTACTTC
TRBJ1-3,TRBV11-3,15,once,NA,CASSLNQGYGNTIYF,TGTGCCAGCAGCTTAAACCAGGGGTACGGAAACACCATATATTTT
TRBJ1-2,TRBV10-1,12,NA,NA,CASSESGDGYTF,TGCGCCAGCAGTGAGTCAGGGGACGGCTACACCTTC
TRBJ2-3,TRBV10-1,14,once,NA,CASSERGFTDTQYF,TGCGCCAGCAGTGAGAGGGGATTCACAGATACGCAGTATTTT
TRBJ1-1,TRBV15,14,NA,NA,CATSRDEGYTEAFF,TGTGCCACCAGCAGAGATGAGGGGTACACTGAAGCTTTCTTT
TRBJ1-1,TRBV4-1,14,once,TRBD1,CASSLGQGQTEAFF,TGCGCCAGCAGCCTGGGACAGGGGCAGACTGAAGCTTTCTTT
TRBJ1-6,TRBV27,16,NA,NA,CASSGGQPTKGSPLHF,TGTGCCAGCAGTGGTGGACAGCCCACCAAGGGGTCACCCCTCCACTTT
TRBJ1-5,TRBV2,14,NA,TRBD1,CASSRDRANQPQHF,TGTGCCAGCAGTCGGGACAGGGCGAATCAGCCCCAGCATTTT
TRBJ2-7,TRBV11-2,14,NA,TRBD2,CASSPTSGSGEQYF,TGTGCCAGCAGCCCGACTAGCGGGAGTGGGGAGCAGTACTTC
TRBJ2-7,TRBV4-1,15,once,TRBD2,CASSRESGRGGEQYF,TGCGCCAGCAGCCGGGAAAGCGGGAGAGGAGGAGAGCAGTACTTC
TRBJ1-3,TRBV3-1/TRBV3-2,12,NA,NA,CASSQAGNTIYF,TGTGCCAGCAGCCAAGCAGGAAACACCATATATTTT
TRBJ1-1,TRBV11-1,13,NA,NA,CASSSVENTEAFF,TGTGCCAGCTCCTCAGTGGAGAACACTGAAGCTTTCTTT
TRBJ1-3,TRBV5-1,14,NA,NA,CASSLGQSGNTIYF,TGCGCCAGCAGCTTGGGACAGTCTGGAAACACCATATATTTT
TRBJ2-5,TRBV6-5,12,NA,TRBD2,CASSWGGKTQYF,TGTGCCAGCAGTTGGGGGGGGAAGACCCAGTACTTC
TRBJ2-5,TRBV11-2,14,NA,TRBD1,CASSPGTGGETQYF,TGTGCCAGCAGCCCCGGGACAGGGGGCGAGACCCAGTACTTC
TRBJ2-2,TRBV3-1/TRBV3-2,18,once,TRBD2,CASSQEGLAGFYTGELFF,TGTGCCAGCAGCCAAGAGGGACTAGCGGGATTCTACACCGGGGAGCTGTTTTTT
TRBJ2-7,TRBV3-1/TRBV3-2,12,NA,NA,CASSQGGYEQYF,TGTGCCAGCAGCCAAGGGGGGTACGAGCAGTACTTC
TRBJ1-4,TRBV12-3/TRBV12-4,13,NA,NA,CASSFPGLEKLFF,TGTGCCAGCAGTTTCCCGGGGCTTGAAAAACTGTTTTTT
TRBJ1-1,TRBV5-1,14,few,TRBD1,CASSTGQVLAEAFF,TGCGCCAGCAGCACCGGACAGGTCCTGGCTGAAGCTTTCTTT
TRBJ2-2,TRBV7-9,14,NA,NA,CASSLRTDTGELFF,TGTGCCAGCAGCTTACGGACCGACACCGGGGAGCTGTTTTTT
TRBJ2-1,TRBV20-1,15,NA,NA,CSAIELAASYNEQFF,TGCAGTGCTATTGAACTAGCAGCCTCCTACAATGAGCAGTTCTTC
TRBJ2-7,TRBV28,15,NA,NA,CASGEDYTNSYEQYF,TGTGCCAGCGGGGAGGACTACACAAACTCCTACGAGCAGTACTTC
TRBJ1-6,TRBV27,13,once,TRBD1,CASSLYRGSPLHF,TGTGCCAGCAGTTTATACAGGGGCTCACCCCTCCACTTT
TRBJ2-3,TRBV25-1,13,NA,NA,CASSEGGGDTQYF,TGTGCCAGCAGTGAAGGTGGGGGGGATACGCAGTATTTT
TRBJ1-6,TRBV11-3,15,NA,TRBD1,CASSGPGTGPSPLHF,TGTGCCAGCAGCGGTCCCGGGACAGGGCCATCACCCCTCCACTTT
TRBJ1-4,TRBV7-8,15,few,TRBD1,CASSLAGQGGEKLFF,TGTGCCAGCAGCTTAGCCGGACAGGGAGGGGAAAAACTGTTTTTT